This TCR beta chain was retrieved from a study of cytomegalovirus exposure and HLA in healthy donors. Both 60 Vbeta primers and 13 Jbeta primers went into the PCR. Some clones are missing from TCRdb's copy, which holds only in-frame ones; the method was immunoSEQ multiplex PCR. The data contain roughly 89,000 clones, approximately 68% of them singletons. The CDR3 has 11 amino acids. V was pared by 5 bases and J by 8 bases, with 9 bases between. Germline-derived CDR1 and CDR2 are SEHNR and FQNEAQ (reference sequence). The TCR originated in a woman between 50 and 59 years old in good health and CMV-seropositive. Sequenced: PBMCs. The chain recombines TRBV7-9 with TRBJ1-1; D remains unclear. The CDR3 DNA is TGTGCCAGCAGCCCCGTGGCAGAAGCTTTCTTT. Encoded protein: CASSPVAEAFF. Full variable domain (missing parts from reference TRBV7-9 and TRBJ1-1): DTGVSQNPRHKITKRGQNVTFRCDPISEHNRLYWYRQTLGQGPEFLTYFQNEAQLEKSRLLSDRFSAERPKGSFSTLEIQRTEQGDSAMYLCASSPVAEAFFGQGTRLTVV.